These T cell receptor beta chains were read from a single sample in a study of blood T cells in healthy people across ages. TCRdb recomputed calls from the 5' RACE reads with MiXCR, one row per CDR3 protein. Of about 1.8 million distinct CDR3 sequences listed, 49% are singletons. Sequenced input: blood. The receptors originated from a woman aged 40 to 55 in good health. Both conserved end residues are part of each CDR3. The D gene is left open where the match is weak. Some rows have no size entry. The others give once, few or many, or a class for an expanded clone.

j_call: TRBJ2-3
d_call: TRBD1
v_call: TRBV11-2
clone_size: many
cdr3_nt: TGTGCCAGTACGGACAGGGGGGCTTTGGGCACAGATACGCAGTATTTT
cdr3_aa: CASTDRGALGTDTQYF

j_call: TRBJ2-1
d_call: TRBD1
v_call: TRBV7-2
clone_size: .
cdr3_nt: TGTGCCAGCAGCCCTTGGACAGGGGAGTACAATGAGCAGTTCTTC
cdr3_aa: CASSPWTGEYNEQFF

j_call: TRBJ2-5
d_call: .
v_call: TRBV7-8
clone_size: .
cdr3_nt: TGTGCCAGCAGCTTATGGGGGTTGCAAGAGACCCAGTACTTC
cdr3_aa: CASSLWGLQETQYF

j_call: TRBJ2-4
d_call: .
v_call: TRBV28
clone_size: few
cdr3_nt: TGTGCCAGCAGGAACCAGGACGGAGGCTTAGGCATTCAGTACTTC
cdr3_aa: CASRNQDGGLGIQYF

j_call: TRBJ2-7
d_call: .
v_call: TRBV4-1
clone_size: many
cdr3_nt: TGCGCCAGCAGCCAAACCTACAGGGCTGGCTACGAGCAGTACTTC
cdr3_aa: CASSQTYRAGYEQYF

j_call: TRBJ1-2
d_call: .
v_call: TRBV25-1
clone_size: .
cdr3_nt: TGTGCCAGCTCCCCCAGGGATCCTTATGGCTACACCTTC
cdr3_aa: CASSPRDPYGYTF

j_call: TRBJ2-5
d_call: TRBD2
v_call: TRBV7-2
clone_size: .
cdr3_nt: TGTGCCAGCAGCTTGATGCGCGGGGGGCAACAGGAGACCCAGTACTTC
cdr3_aa: CASSLMRGGQQETQYF

j_call: TRBJ2-5
d_call: .
v_call: TRBV20-1
clone_size: .
cdr3_nt: TGCAGTGCTTTGGGGGGAGGGGGGGAGACCCAGTACTTC
cdr3_aa: CSALGGGGETQYF

j_call: TRBJ2-1
d_call: .
v_call: TRBV29-1
clone_size: few
cdr3_nt: TGCAGCGTGCCCACGTACAATGAGCAGTTCTTC
cdr3_aa: CSVPTYNEQFF

j_call: TRBJ1-2
d_call: .
v_call: TRBV20-1
clone_size: few
cdr3_nt: TGCAGTCCCGGGAGGCAGGGTCCCTATGGCTACACCTTC
cdr3_aa: CSPGRQGPYGYTF

j_call: TRBJ1-4
d_call: TRBD1
v_call: TRBV7-9
clone_size: .
cdr3_nt: TGTGCCAGCAGCATGACAGGGATGAAAGAAAAACTGTTTTTT
cdr3_aa: CASSMTGMKEKLFF

j_call: TRBJ2-7
d_call: TRBD1
v_call: TRBV5-1
clone_size: .
cdr3_nt: TGCGCCAGCAGCTTGAGGGGACAGGGAGTAGCCGACAATGAGCAGTACTTC
cdr3_aa: CASSLRGQGVADNEQYF

j_call: TRBJ2-5
d_call: TRBD2
v_call: TRBV7-2
clone_size: .
cdr3_nt: TGTGCCAGCAGCTTACTAGCGGGGGCCCGAGAGACCCAGTACTTC
cdr3_aa: CASSLLAGARETQYF

j_call: TRBJ2-3
d_call: TRBD2
v_call: TRBV7-9
clone_size: .
cdr3_nt: TGTGCCAGCAGCCCAATAGCGGGGTCTAGCACAGATACGCAGTATTTT
cdr3_aa: CASSPIAGSSTDTQYF

j_call: TRBJ2-5
d_call: TRBD2
v_call: TRBV9
clone_size: few
cdr3_nt: TGTGCCAGCAGCGTACCGGGGGGCCAAGAGACCCAGTACTTC
cdr3_aa: CASSVPGGQETQYF

j_call: TRBJ1-1
d_call: .
v_call: TRBV6-2/TRBV6-3
clone_size: .
cdr3_nt: TGTGCCAGCAGTTATACTGCCGAAGCTTTCTTT
cdr3_aa: CASSYTAEAFF

j_call: TRBJ2-5
d_call: TRBD1
v_call: TRBV4-2
clone_size: .
cdr3_nt: TGTGCCAGCAGCCAGACAGGGGGCTGGGAGACCCAGTACTTC
cdr3_aa: CASSQTGGWETQYF